This T cell receptor beta chain was documented in a study of blood T cell repertoires in COVID-19. Trimming cost V 7 bases and J 9 bases, with 15 bases left between them. Germline CDR1 LNHDA, CDR2 SQIVND (reference sequence). The CDR3 extends over 13 amino acids. Measured with immunoSEQ multiplex PCR; TCRdb has only the in-frame clones, and not every one. The sample holds under 65,000 clones; around 90% are singletons and the top ten take roughly 9.2%. This rearrangement joins TRBV19 to TRBJ1-4, with D unclear. The origin of this receptor is a woman aged 80 or over with active COVID-19. Material: peripheral blood. In DNA form, the CDR3 reads TGTGCCAGTAATTATGGGCAGTCACAAAAACTGTTTTTT. Translating it yields CASNYGQSQKLFF.